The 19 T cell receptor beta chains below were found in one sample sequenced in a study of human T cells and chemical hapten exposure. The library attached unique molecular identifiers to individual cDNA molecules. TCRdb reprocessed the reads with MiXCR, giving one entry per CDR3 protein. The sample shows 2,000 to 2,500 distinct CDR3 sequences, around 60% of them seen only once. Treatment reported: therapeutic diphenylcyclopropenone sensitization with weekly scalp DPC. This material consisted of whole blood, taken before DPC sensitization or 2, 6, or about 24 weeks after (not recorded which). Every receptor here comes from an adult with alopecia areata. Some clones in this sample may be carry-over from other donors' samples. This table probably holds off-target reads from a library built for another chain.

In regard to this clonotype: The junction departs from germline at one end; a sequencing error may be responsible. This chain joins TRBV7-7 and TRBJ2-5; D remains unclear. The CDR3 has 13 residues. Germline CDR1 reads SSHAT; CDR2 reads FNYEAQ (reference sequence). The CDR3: CASSLALPETQYF. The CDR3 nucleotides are TGTGCTAGCAGCTTAGCTCTTCCAGAGACCCAGTACTTC.

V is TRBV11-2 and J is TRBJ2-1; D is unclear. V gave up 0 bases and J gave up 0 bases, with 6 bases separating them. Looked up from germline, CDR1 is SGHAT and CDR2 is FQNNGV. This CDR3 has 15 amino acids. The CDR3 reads CASSLDLASYNEQFF. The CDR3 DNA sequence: TGTGCCAGCAGCTTAGACCTCGCCTCCTACAATGAGCAGTTCTTC. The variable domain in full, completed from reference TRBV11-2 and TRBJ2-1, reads EAGVAQSPRYKIIEKRQSVAFWCNPISGHATLYWYQQILGQGPKLLIQFQNNGVVDDSQLPKDRFSAERLKGVDSTLKIQPAKLEDSAVYLCASSLDLASYNEQFFGPGTRLTVL.

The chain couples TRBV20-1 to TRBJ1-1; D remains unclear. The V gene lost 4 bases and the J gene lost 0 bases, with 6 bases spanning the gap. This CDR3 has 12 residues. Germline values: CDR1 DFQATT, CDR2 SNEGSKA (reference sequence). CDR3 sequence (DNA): TGCAGTGCTAATTGGCTGAACACTGAAGCTTTCTTT. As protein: CSANWLNTEAFF.

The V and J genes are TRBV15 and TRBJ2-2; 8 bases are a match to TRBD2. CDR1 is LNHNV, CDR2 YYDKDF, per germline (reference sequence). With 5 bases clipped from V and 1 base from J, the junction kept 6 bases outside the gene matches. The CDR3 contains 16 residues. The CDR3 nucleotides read TGTGCCACCAGCCGATCAACTAGCGGGAACACCGGGGAGCTGTTTTTT. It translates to CATSRSTSGNTGELFF.

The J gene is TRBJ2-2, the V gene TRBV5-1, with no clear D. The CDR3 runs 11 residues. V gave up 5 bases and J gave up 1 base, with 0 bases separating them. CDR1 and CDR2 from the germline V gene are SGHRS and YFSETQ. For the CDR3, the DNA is TGCGCCAGCAGGAACACCGGGGAGCTGTTTTTT. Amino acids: CASRNTGELFF.

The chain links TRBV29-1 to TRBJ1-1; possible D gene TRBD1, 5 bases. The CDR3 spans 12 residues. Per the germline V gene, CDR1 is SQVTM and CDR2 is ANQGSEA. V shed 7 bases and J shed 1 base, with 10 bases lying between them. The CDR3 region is CSGRVQNTEAFF. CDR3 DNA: TGCAGCGGCAGGGTCCAGAACACTGAAGCTTTCTTT.

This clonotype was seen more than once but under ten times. CDR3 protein: CASSPPEGVLYNEQFF. In DNA, the CDR3 is TGTGCCAGCAGCCCCCCTGAGGGAGTTCTCTACAATGAGCAGTTCTTC. The rearrangement links TRBV11-2 to TRBJ2-1, with D possibly matching TRBD2 (5 bases). Germline-derived CDR1 and CDR2 are SGHAT and FQNNGV. The CDR3 spans 16 residues. V gave up 5 bases and J gave up 3 bases, with 17 bases separating them.

CDR3 sequence reads: CASSDRTQYF. The CDR3 DNA reads TGTGCCAGCAGTGACCGTACGCAGTATTTT. The V call is TRBV2, the J call TRBJ2-3; D is undetermined. With 3 bases removed from V and 8 bases from J, the gap between germline ends came to 3 bases. CDR3 length: 10 residues. The germline gives CDR1 SNHLY, CDR2 FYNNEI.

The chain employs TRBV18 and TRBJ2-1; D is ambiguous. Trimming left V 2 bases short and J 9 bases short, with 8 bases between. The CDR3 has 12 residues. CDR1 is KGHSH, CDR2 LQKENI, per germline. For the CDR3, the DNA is TGTGCCAGCTCACCAATGAGTGCTGAGCAGTTCTTC. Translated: CASSPMSAEQFF.

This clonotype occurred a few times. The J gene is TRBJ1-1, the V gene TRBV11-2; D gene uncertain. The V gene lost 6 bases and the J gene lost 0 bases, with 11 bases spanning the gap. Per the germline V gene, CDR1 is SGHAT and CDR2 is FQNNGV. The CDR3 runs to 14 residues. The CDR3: CASRSPTMNTEAFF. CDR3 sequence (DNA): TGTGCCAGCAGGTCGCCGACCATGAACACTGAAGCTTTCTTT.

The CDR3 region is CATSDGTGANQPQHF. As DNA, the CDR3 is TGTGCCACCAGTGATGGGACAGGCGCAAATCAGCCCCAGCATTTT. This rearrangement joins TRBV24-1 to TRBJ1-5; 8 bases line up with TRBD1. V dropped 3 bases and J dropped 4; count of bases not matched to a gene: 4. The CDR3 length is 15 residues. Per germline, CDR1 KGHDR and CDR2 SFDVKD.

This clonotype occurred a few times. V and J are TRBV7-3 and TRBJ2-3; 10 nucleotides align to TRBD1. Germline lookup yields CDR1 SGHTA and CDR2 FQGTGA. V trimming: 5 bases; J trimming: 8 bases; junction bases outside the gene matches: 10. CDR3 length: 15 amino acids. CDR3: CASSATTGGTTTQYF. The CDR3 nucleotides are TGTGCCAGCAGCGCCACGACAGGGGGCACTACTACGCAGTATTTT.

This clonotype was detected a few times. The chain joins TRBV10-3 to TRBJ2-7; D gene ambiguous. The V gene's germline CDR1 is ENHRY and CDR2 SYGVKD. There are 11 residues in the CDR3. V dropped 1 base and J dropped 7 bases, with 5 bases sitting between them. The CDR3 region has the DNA TGTGCCATCAGTGAGTTACGGGAGCAGTACTTC. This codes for CAISELREQYF.

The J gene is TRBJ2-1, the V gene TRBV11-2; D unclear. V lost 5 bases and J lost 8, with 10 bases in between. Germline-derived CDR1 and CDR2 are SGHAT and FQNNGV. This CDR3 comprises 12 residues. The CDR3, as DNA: TGTGCCAGCAGCCTTACAAGACATGAGCAGTTCTTC. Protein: CASSLTRHEQFF.

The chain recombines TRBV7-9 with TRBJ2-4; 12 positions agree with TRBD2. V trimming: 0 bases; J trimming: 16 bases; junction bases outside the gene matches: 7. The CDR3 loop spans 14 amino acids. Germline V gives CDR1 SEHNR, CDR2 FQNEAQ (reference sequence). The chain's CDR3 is CASSLASTSGSFYF. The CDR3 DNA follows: TGTGCCAGCAGCTTAGCATCGACTAGCGGGAGTTTCTACTTC. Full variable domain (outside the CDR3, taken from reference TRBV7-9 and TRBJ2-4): DTGVSQNPRHKITKRGQNVTFRCDPISEHNRLYWYRQTLGQGPEFLTYFQNEAQLEKSRLLSDRFSAERPKGSFSTLEIQRTEQGDSAMYLCASSLASTSGSFYFGAGTRLSVL.

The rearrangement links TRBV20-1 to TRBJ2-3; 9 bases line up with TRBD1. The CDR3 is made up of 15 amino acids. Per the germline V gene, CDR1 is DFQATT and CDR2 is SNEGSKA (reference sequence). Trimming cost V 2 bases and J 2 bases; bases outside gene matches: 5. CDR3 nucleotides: TGCAGTGCTAGAAAGGGACAGGGTACCACAGATACGCAGTATTTT. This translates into CSARKGQGTTDTQYF.

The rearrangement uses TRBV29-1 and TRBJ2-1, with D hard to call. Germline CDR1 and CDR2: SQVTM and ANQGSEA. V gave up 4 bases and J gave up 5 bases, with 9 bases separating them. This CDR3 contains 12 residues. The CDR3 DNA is TGCAGCGTTGGCAGGCAAGACAATGAGCAGTTCTTC. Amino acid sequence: CSVGRQDNEQFF.

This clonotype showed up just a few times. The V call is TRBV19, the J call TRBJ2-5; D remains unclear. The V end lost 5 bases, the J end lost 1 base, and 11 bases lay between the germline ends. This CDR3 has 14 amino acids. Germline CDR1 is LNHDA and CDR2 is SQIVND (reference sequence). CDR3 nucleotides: TGTGCCAGTAGTCCCCGGTTAATCCAAGAGACCCAGTACTTC. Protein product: CASSPRLIQETQYF.

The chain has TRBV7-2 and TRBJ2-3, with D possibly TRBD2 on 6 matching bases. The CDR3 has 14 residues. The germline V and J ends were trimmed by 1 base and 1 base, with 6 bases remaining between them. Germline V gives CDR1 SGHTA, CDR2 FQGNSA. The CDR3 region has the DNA TGTGCCAGCAGCTTAGGGAGGGGCACAGATACGCAGTATTTT. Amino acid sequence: CASSLGRGTDTQYF.